What follows are 30 T cell receptor beta chains derived from one specimen sequenced in a study of immune cell composition in non-small cell lung cancer. This table comes from immunoSEQ multiplex PCR, and its TCRdb copy is limited to in-frame clones, with some not included. Here the sample spans 15,000 or so clones, approximately 69% being singletons. Sequenced material: lung tumor tissue. These receptors were collected from a human donor with non-small cell lung cancer.

This chain joins TRBV6-5 and TRBJ2-5, with D perhaps TRBD2 (6 bases). Germline V gene data show CDR1 as MNHEY and CDR2 as SVGAGI. V lost 0 bases and J lost 5, with 10 bases in between. This CDR3 region has 14 residues. CDR3 sequence (DNA): TGTGCCAGCAGTTACTCGCGGGGTCAGGAGACCCAGTACTTC. It codes for CASSYSRGQETQYF.

The chain recombines TRBV6-5 with TRBJ1-6, with 7 nucleotides matching TRBD1. The CDR3 totals 15 residues. V was pared by 0 bases and J by 7 bases, with 3 bases of the junction left unmatched. Germline loops: CDR1 MNHEY, CDR2 SVGAGI. The DNA of the CDR3 is TGTGCCAGCAGTTACTCCCAGGGGGGAAATTCACCCCTCCACTTT. Translated: CASSYSQGGNSPLHF.

J is TRBJ1-4 and V is TRBV18; D perhaps matches TRBD1 (5 bases). This CDR3 comprises 14 residues. Germline V lookup: CDR1 KGHSH, CDR2 LQKENI. The ends were cut back, 3 bases at V and 7 bases at J, with 12 bases in the middle. The CDR3 sequence: CASSPGRRGEKLFF. The CDR3 region has the DNA TGTGCCAGCTCACCCGGCAGGAGGGGTGAAAAACTGTTTTTT.

This chain joins TRBV19 and TRBJ1-3; 9 bases agree with TRBD1. V trimming: 6 bases; J trimming: 0 bases; junction bases outside the gene matches: 9. Germline assignment: CDR1 LNHDA and CDR2 SQIVND (reference sequence). This CDR3 has 17 residues. CDR3 sequence reads: CASRTRTGAVSGNTIYF. The CDR3 bases are TGTGCCAGTAGGACTCGGACAGGGGCCGTCTCTGGAAACACCATATATTTT.

With respect to this clone: At one of its ends the junction is not consistent with the germline gene, which may arise from a read error. The rearrangement joins TRBV7-7 to TRBJ2-1; TRBD2 is a possible D gene (6 bases). There are 13 residues in the CDR3. The germline V gene encodes CDR1 SSHAT and CDR2 FNYEAQ (reference sequence). The CDR3 nucleotides are TGTGCTAGCAGCATAGAGCGGGACAATGAGCAGTTCTTC. Protein: CASSIERDNEQFF.

The V call is TRBV28, the J call TRBJ2-3, with 10 bases matching TRBD2. Trimming removed 3 bases from V and 3 bases from J; junction bases left unmatched: 3. This CDR3 has 15 amino acids. Germline V gene data show CDR1 as MDHEN and CDR2 as SYDVKM. CDR3 nucleotide sequence: TGTGCCAGCAGTTTCAGGGGACTAGCGACAGATACGCAGTATTTT. Amino acid sequence: CASSFRGLATDTQYF.

The rearrangement links TRBV5-3 to TRBJ2-7; 7 bases agree with TRBD1. TRBV5-3 is known as an ORF, though its function is uncertain. The ends lost 3 bases at V and 3 bases at J; junction bases unmatched: 12. CDR3 length: 16 residues. The chain's CDR3 is CARSSYGQDSNYEQYF. The CDR3 DNA follows: TGTGCCAGAAGCTCATACGGACAGGACAGTAACTACGAGCAGTACTTC.

The rearrangement uses TRBV18 and TRBJ1-5, with TRBD1 matching over 8 bases. This CDR3 contains 18 residues. The V segment lost 1 base and the J segment 8 bases; nucleotides outside the gene matches: 16. From germline, CDR1 is KGHSH and CDR2 LQKENI. CDR3 in DNA: TGTGCCAGCTCACCACTACCTTCGGCGGCAGGGGGCTTTAAGCCCCAGCATTTT. Residues: CASSPLPSAAGGFKPQHF.

This chain connects TRBV7-9 to TRBJ1-3, with 8 bases fitting TRBD1. The germline V gene has CDR1 SEHNR and CDR2 FQNEAQ (reference sequence). The CDR3 consists of 16 residues. Trimming at V came to 6 bases and at J to 2 bases, leaving 9 bases not matched to a gene. The CDR3: CASRSSRTGTGNTIYF. The CDR3 DNA follows: TGTGCCAGCAGATCATCCAGGACAGGGACTGGAAACACCATATATTTT.

The genes are TRBV27 and TRBJ1-2; TRBD1 is a possible D gene (5 bases). The germline V gene encodes CDR1 MNHEY and CDR2 SMNVEV (reference sequence). The CDR3 runs 14 residues. Between the trimmed V and J ends, which lost 5 bases and 3 bases, there was a span of 13 bases. The CDR3 region is CASSSGGYDYGYTF. CDR3 DNA sequence: TGTGCCAGCAGTAGTGGGGGGTACGACTATGGCTACACCTTC.

This clone was found a few times. CDR3 region: CASSRDRPVYGYTF. In nucleotides, the CDR3 is TGTGCCAGCAGTAGGGACAGGCCCGTCTATGGCTACACCTTC. The J gene is TRBJ1-2, the V gene TRBV6-5; 8 nucleotides line up with TRBD1. The V and J ends lost 5 bases and 4 bases, in that order; junction bases with no gene match: 6. The CDR3 length is 14 residues. Germline CDR1 MNHEY, CDR2 SVGAGI.

V usage is TRBV7-9 and J usage is TRBJ1-4; tentative D call: TRBD1 (5 bases). Trimming stripped 1 base from V and 10 bases from J, with 16 bases between. Looked up from germline, CDR1 is SEHNR and CDR2 is FQNEAQ (reference sequence). This CDR3 has 15 amino acids. The CDR3 here is CASSLVGGRGGKLFF. The CDR3 bases are TGTGCCAGCAGCTTAGTCGGGGGACGGGGAGGAAAACTGTTTTTT.

The V call is TRBV5-4, the J call TRBJ1-4; 8 bases agree with TRBD1. Trimming cost V 4 bases and J 3 bases; bases outside gene matches: 5. Germline V gives CDR1 SGHNT, CDR2 YYREEE (reference sequence). The CDR3 is made up of 15 amino acids. The CDR3 DNA sequence: TGTGCCAGCAGCCCAAGGACAGGGTCTAATGAAAAACTGTTTTTT. This sequence encodes CASSPRTGSNEKLFF.

The V call is TRBV7-3, the J call TRBJ2-2; no definite D call. The V end was cut by 7 bases, the J end by 0 bases, with 12 bases between. CDR3 size: 15 residues. Germline V gene data show CDR1 as SGHTA and CDR2 as FQGTGA. In nucleotides, the CDR3 is TGTGCCAGCACTCTGACACTCGCGAACACCGGGGAGCTGTTTTTT. It yields the protein CASTLTLANTGELFF.

The V gene is TRBV2, the J gene TRBJ2-3, with 10 bases aligning to TRBD2. The trim removed 0 bases at V and 1 base at J, leaving 7 bases unmatched. Germline assignment: CDR1 SNHLY and CDR2 FYNNEI. There are 18 residues in the CDR3. The chain's CDR3 is CASSEAGELAGGTDTQYF. The DNA for the CDR3 is TGTGCCAGCAGTGAAGCAGGGGAGCTAGCGGGGGGCACAGATACGCAGTATTTT.

This chain connects TRBV10-3 to TRBJ1-2; 11 bases line up with TRBD1. V lost 8 bases to trimming and J lost 5 bases; unmatched junction nucleotides: 4. The germline V gene has CDR1 ENHRY and CDR2 SYGVKD. This CDR3 is built from 13 residues. For the CDR3, the DNA is TGTGCCATCCTGGGACAGGGGGTGTATGGCTACACCTTC. Translation: CAILGQGVYGYTF.

In its sample, this clone was seen a few times. This chain connects TRBV7-6 to TRBJ2-5; the match to TRBD1 covers 8 bases. The CDR3 length is 14 residues. The V and J ends lost 3 bases and 4 bases, in that order; junction bases with no gene match: 4. Germline V gives CDR1 SGHVS, CDR2 FNYEAQ. The CDR3 coding sequence is TGTGCCAGCAGCTTGGCAGGGGGCGGAGAGACCCAGTACTTC. Encoded protein: CASSLAGGGETQYF.

This sequence joins TRBV6-4 and TRBJ2-1, with TRBD2 matching 8 bases. CDR3 length: 14 residues. CDR1 is MRHNA, CDR2 SNTAGT, per germline. With V trimmed by 4 bases and J by 6 bases, 5 bases remained unmatched. CDR3 DNA: TGTGCCAGCAGTGGAGCGGGGGCCAGCAATGAGCAGTTCTTC. This sequence encodes CASSGAGASNEQFF.

The chain couples TRBV7-8 to TRBJ1-2; D is possibly TRBD1 (5 bases). V was cut by 2 bases and J by 2 bases, with 9 bases left in between. Looked up from germline, CDR1 is SGHVS and CDR2 is FQNEAQ. The CDR3 contains 14 residues. This CDR3 is CASSLSDSNYGYTF. In nucleotides, the CDR3 is TGTGCCAGCAGCTTATCAGACAGCAACTATGGCTACACCTTC.

This clone came up once. The chain employs TRBV19 and TRBJ2-1; D is unclear. The germline V gene encodes CDR1 LNHDA and CDR2 SQIVND (reference sequence). CDR3 length: 14 residues. Trimming cost V 0 bases and J 10 bases, with 13 bases left between them. CDR3: CASSIDSENLEQFF. CDR3 DNA sequence: TGTGCCAGTAGTATAGATTCGGAGAATTTGGAGCAGTTCTTC.

This clone was found a few times. The chain is built from TRBV10-3 and TRBJ1-1; TRBD1 agrees at 9 bases. The germline V gene has CDR1 ENHRY and CDR2 SYGVKD. The V and J ends lost 7 bases and 1 base, in that order; junction bases with no gene match: 10. The CDR3 has 16 amino acids. CDR3 DNA sequence: TGTGCCATCAATAATAGAGGACAGGGGAGGAACACTGAAGCTTTCTTT. Its protein is CAINNRGQGRNTEAFF.

The table lists this clone with a few counts. The chain has TRBV9 and TRBJ1-6, with D perhaps TRBD1 (5 bases). The CDR3 is 16 residues long. Per the germline V gene, CDR1 is SGDLS and CDR2 is YYNGEE. Trimming cost V 4 bases and J 0 bases, with 11 bases left between them. The CDR3 loop reads CASSPRGSSYNSPLHF. Here the CDR3 DNA reads TGTGCCAGCAGCCCACGGGGGAGCTCCTATAATTCACCCCTCCACTTT.

Remarks on this clone: The junction and the germline gene differ at one end; a read error may be behind it. This chain links TRBV13 with TRBJ2-7; the D gene is possibly TRBD2 (7 bases). The CDR3 totals 12 residues. Per germline, CDR1 PRHDT and CDR2 FYEKMQ (reference sequence). The CDR3 here is CASSLGRGEQYF. DNA of the CDR3: TGTGCCAGCAGTTTAGGGAGGGGGGAGCAGTACTTC.

The genes are TRBV19 and TRBJ2-7, with TRBD1 identical over 9 bases. With V trimmed by 7 bases and J by 5 bases, 12 bases remained unmatched. In germline, CDR1 is LNHDA, CDR2 SQIVND (reference sequence). The CDR3 extends over 15 amino acids. CDR3 DNA: TGTGCCAGTAATTCCCCGGGGACAGGGAACCACGAGCAGTACTTC. Translated: CASNSPGTGNHEQYF.

The CDR3 bases are TGTGCCAGCACCCTAATCAGGGGACGGGACACTGAAGCTTTCTTT. Amino acids: CASTLIRGRDTEAFF. The rearrangement joins TRBV6-4 to TRBJ1-1; maybe TRBD1 (6 bases). This CDR3 region has 15 residues. CDR1 is MRHNA, CDR2 SNTAGT, per germline. The germline V and J ends were trimmed by 7 bases and 3 bases, with 18 bases remaining between them.

This sequence joins TRBV6-1 and TRBJ1-1; D is unresolved. CDR1 is MNHNS, CDR2 SASEGT, per germline. V lost 5 bases to trimming and J lost 5 bases, with 9 bases between them. This CDR3 comprises 12 residues. DNA for the CDR3: TGTGCCAGCAGTCCCCTATGGACTGAAGCTTTCTTT. It encodes CASSPLWTEAFF.

The chain joins TRBV10-3 to TRBJ2-5; 11 bases line up with TRBD2. Germline V lookup: CDR1 ENHRY, CDR2 SYGVKD. This CDR3 has 15 amino acids. J lost 4 bases, V lost 7 bases, and 8 bases had no gene match. CDR3 nucleotide sequence: TGTGCCATCAAATCGCTAGCGGGGGGTGTAGAGACCCAGTACTTC. This sequence encodes CAIKSLAGGVETQYF.

This clone came up once. This chain links TRBV9 with TRBJ2-5, with 13 bases identical to TRBD2. The CDR3 runs to 16 residues. With V trimmed by 2 bases and J by 1 base, 2 bases remained unmatched. CDR1 SGDLS and CDR2 YYNGEE come from the germline V gene. The CDR3 spells CASSVGTSGVQETQYF. The CDR3, as DNA: TGTGCCAGCAGCGTTGGGACTAGCGGGGTCCAAGAGACCCAGTACTTC.

In the case of this clone: At one end, the junction sequence differs from germline, possibly due to a read error. The chain recombines TRBV7-8 with TRBJ1-1, with 7 bases aligning to TRBD1. The CDR3 sequence is 13 residues long. From germline, CDR1 is SGHVS and CDR2 FQNEAQ. The chain's CDR3 is CASSLRGNPEAFF. As DNA, the CDR3 is TGTGCCAGCAGCCTCAGGGGGAACCCTGAAGCTTTCTTT.

This sequence joins TRBV5-1 and TRBJ2-1; TRBD2 agrees at 9 bases. There are 16 residues in the CDR3. Trimming removed 0 bases from V and 2 bases from J; junction bases left unmatched: 3. Germline-derived CDR1 and CDR2 are SGHRS and YFSETQ. In DNA form, the CDR3 reads TGCGCCAGCAGCTTGGGGCTAGCGGGGCCCTACAATGAGCAGTTCTTC. Its protein is CASSLGLAGPYNEQFF.